At least ten counts were recorded for the clone carrying this T cell receptor (beta chain). The antigen remains undetermined. CDR3 length equals 15 residues. The V end lost 5 bases, the J end lost 2 bases, and 15 bases lay between the germline ends. This specimen belongs to a study of T cell repertoires in cytomegalovirus infection. In the study overall: CMV infection plus the matching HLA type was flagged by public TCR beta signatures.

Study-level points and caveats: HLA-C-restricted CMV clonotypes gave the most frequent clonotype in two of eight donors.

TCRdb analysed the reads with MiXCR anew, one entry per CDR3 protein. The sample records about 130,000 distinct CDR3 sequences, 7% to 9.5% being singletons. Material: PBMCs. The sequence came from a human donor in good health (CMV status not recorded). Some clones in this sample may be carry-over from other donors' samples. V gene TRBV12-3 or TRBV12-4 combines with J gene TRBJ1-2, with D tentatively TRBD1 (6 bases). CDR3 in amino acids: CASSGEGGWNYGYTF. As DNA, the CDR3 is TGTGCCAGCAGTGGGGAAGGGGGATGGAACTATGGCTACACCTTC.